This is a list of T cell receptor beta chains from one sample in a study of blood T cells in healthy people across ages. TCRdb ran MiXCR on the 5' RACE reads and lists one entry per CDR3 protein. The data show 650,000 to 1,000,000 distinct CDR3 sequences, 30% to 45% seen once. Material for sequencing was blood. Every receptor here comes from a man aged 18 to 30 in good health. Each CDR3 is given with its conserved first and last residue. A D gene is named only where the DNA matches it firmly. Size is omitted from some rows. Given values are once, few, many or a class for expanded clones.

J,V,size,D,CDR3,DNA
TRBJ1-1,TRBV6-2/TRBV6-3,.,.,CASSGVVDTEAFF,TGTGCCAGCAGTGGGGTGGTTGACACTGAAGCTTTCTTT
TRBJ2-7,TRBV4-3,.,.,CASSQGGGRVLGNEQYF,TGCGCCAGCAGCCAAGGAGGGGGTCGGGTTTTGGGCAATGAGCAGTACTTC
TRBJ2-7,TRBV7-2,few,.,CASSLVGSADEQYF,TGTGCCAGCAGCTTAGTCGGTAGCGCCGACGAGCAGTACTTC
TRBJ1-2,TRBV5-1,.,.,CASSAGQTANYGYTF,TGCGCCAGCAGCGCCGGACAGACAGCCAACTATGGCTACACCTTC
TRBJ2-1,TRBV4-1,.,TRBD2,CASSQAAGGLVEQFF,TGCGCCAGCAGCCAAGCAGCGGGGGGGCTGGTTGAGCAGTTCTTC
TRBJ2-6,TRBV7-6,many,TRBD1,CASSRLQGENSGANVLTF,TGTGCCAGCAGCCGACTACAGGGGGAAAACTCTGGGGCCAACGTCCTGACTTTC
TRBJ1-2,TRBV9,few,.,CASSGTQGDGYTF,TGTGCCAGCAGCGGGACACAGGGAGATGGCTACACCTTC
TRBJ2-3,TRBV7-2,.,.,CASSLGSLGGADTQYF,TGTGCCAGCAGCTTAGGGAGTTTAGGGGGGGCAGATACGCAGTATTTT
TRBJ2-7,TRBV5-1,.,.,CASTETSYNEQYF,TGCGCCAGCACCGAAACTAGCTACAATGAGCAGTACTTC
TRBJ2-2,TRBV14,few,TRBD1,CASSLLPRQGANTGELFF,TGTGCCAGCAGCCTCCTGCCCCGGCAGGGGGCGAACACCGGGGAGCTGTTTTTT
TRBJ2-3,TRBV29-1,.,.,CSVGSSGQSDTQYF,TGCAGCGTTGGATCGTCAGGGCAATCAGATACGCAGTATTTT
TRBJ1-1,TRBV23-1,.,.,CASRKDLSGLNTEAFF,TGCGCCAGCAGGAAGGATCTATCGGGTTTGAACACTGAAGCTTTCTTT
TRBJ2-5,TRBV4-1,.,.,CASSQQPGETQYF,TGCGCCAGCAGCCAACAACCCGGGGAGACCCAGTACTTC
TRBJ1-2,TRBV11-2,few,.,CASSLFSGADPHYGYTF,TGTGCCAGCAGCTTATTTTCGGGGGCCGACCCGCACTATGGCTACACCTTC
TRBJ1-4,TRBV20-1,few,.,CSASGAVNEKLFF,TGCAGTGCCTCGGGGGCAGTTAATGAAAAACTGTTTTTT
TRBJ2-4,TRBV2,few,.,CASSEALRGRLAKNIQYF,TGTGCCAGCAGTGAAGCGCTTCGGGGGCGCCTAGCCAAAAACATTCAGTACTTC
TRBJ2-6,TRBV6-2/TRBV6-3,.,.,CASSPTGDRSGANVLTF,TGTGCCAGCAGCCCAACGGGTGATCGGTCTGGGGCCAACGTCCTGACTTTC
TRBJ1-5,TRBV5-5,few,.,CASSHGGQPQHF,TGTGCCAGCAGCCATGGGGGTCAGCCCCAGCATTTT
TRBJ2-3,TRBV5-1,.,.,CASSPTSSQGGDTQYF,TGCGCCAGCAGCCCGACCTCTTCTCAGGGTGGAGATACGCAGTATTTT
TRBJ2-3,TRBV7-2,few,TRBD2,CAGSNSGGALYTQYF,TGTGCCGGCAGCAATAGCGGGGGGGCCTTATATACGCAGTATTTT
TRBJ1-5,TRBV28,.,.,CASSSGRRQPQHF,TGTGCCAGCAGTTCAGGGAGGAGGCAGCCCCAGCATTTT
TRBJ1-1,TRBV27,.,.,CASHEGGYMNTEAFF,TGTGCCAGCCATGAGGGGGGCTACATGAACACTGAAGCTTTCTTT
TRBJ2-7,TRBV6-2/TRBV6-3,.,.,CASSYQPSYEQYF,TGTGCCAGCAGTTACCAACCTTCCTACGAGCAGTACTTC
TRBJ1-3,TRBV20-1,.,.,CSAYGQAELSGNTIYF,TGCAGTGCCTACGGGCAGGCCGAGCTCTCTGGAAACACCATATATTTT
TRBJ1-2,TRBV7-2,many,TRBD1,CASSTWDSGYGYTF,TGTGCCAGCAGCACGTGGGACAGTGGCTATGGCTACACCTTC
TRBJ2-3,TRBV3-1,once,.,CASTESGRRTDTQYF,TGTGCCAGCACCGAAAGTGGCCGCCGCACAGATACGCAGTATTTT
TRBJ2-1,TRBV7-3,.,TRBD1,CASSAQGATYNEQFF,TGTGCCAGCAGCGCACAGGGGGCAACCTACAATGAGCAGTTCTTC
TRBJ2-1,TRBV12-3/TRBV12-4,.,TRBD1,CASSRDRGTSNNEQFF,TGTGCCAGCAGTAGAGACAGGGGGACGAGTAACAATGAGCAGTTCTTC
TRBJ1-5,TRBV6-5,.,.,CASSPVGPNQPQHF,TGTGCCAGCAGTCCTGTGGGCCCCAATCAGCCCCAGCATTTT
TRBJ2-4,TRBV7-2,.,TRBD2,CASSAGGVDKNIQYF,TGTGCCAGCAGCGCCGGGGGGGTGGACAAAAACATTCAGTACTTC
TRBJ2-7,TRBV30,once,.,CAWGRDRNYEQYF,TGTGCCTGGGGGAGGGACAGAAACTACGAGCAGTACTTC
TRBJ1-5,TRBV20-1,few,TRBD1,CSATGTGGEDQPQHF,TGCAGTGCTACGGGGACAGGGGGTGAAGATCAGCCCCAGCATTTT
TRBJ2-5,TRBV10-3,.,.,CAMSEKDRYQETQYF,TGTGCCATGAGTGAAAAAGACAGGTACCAAGAGACCCAGTACTTC
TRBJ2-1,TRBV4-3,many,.,CASSHWAPEAYNEQFF,TGCGCCAGCAGCCATTGGGCCCCTGAGGCCTACAATGAGCAGTTCTTC